These T cell receptor beta chains were read from a single sample in a study of T cell repertoires in ileal Crohn's disease. TCRdb keeps only in-frame clones here, not all; method: immunoSEQ multiplex PCR. The sample has some 14,000 clones; about 90% are singletons. The material sequenced was ileal tissue. The receptors were gathered from an adult with Crohn's disease. Each CDR3 is given with its conserved first and last residue. A D gene is named only where the DNA matches it firmly. Part of the rows lack a size; the others show once, few, many or a class for expanded clones.

once | TRBD1 | TRBJ1-2 | TRBV28 | TGTGCCAGCAGCTCCATAGAGGGACAGGGTAACTATGGCTACACCTTC | CASSSIEGQGNYGYTF
NA | TRBD2 | TRBJ2-7 | TRBV14 | TGTGCCAGCAGCCAAGGGACTAGCGGCACCCACGAGCAGTACTTC | CASSQGTSGTHEQYF
NA | TRBD1 | TRBJ1-6 | TRBV2 | TGTGCCAGCAGTGGCCCCACAGGGGCTAATTCACCCCTCCACTTT | CASSGPTGANSPLHF
NA | TRBD1 | TRBJ2-1 | TRBV18 | TGTGCCAGCTCACCTCAAGGACAGGGCGAGCAGTTCTTC | CASSPQGQGEQFF
NA | NA | TRBJ1-6 | TRBV7-2 | TGTGCCAGCAGCTTAGTAGACCTTCGGAGTTCACCCCTCCACTTT | CASSLVDLRSSPLHF
NA | NA | TRBJ1-1 | TRBV2 | TGTGCCAGCAGTGGGCAAGGACGGACAGAAGCTTTCTTT | CASSGQGRTEAFF
NA | TRBD1 | TRBJ2-7 | TRBV11-3 | TGTGCCAGCAGCTTATCTTGGGACAGCACCTACGAGCAGTACTTC | CASSLSWDSTYEQYF
NA | NA | TRBJ2-5 | TRBV21-1 | TGTGCCAGCAGCAAAGGTCGCAGGAGACAGGGATCGAAGGAGACCCAGTACTTC | CASSKGRRRQGSKETQYF
NA | TRBD1 | TRBJ1-1 | TRBV19 | TGTGCCACCATTAAGAGGACAGGGGGCTTGAACACTGAAGCTTTCTTT | CATIKRTGGLNTEAFF
NA | NA | TRBJ2-7 | TRBV19 | TGTGCCAGTACCTCGGGGTGGGGACACTTCGAGCAGTACTTC | CASTSGWGHFEQYF
NA | TRBD2 | TRBJ2-3 | TRBV27 | TGTGCCAGCGGAATCCGGAGCGGGGGCACAGATACGCAGTATTTT | CASGIRSGGTDTQYF
NA | TRBD1 | TRBJ1-5 | TRBV4-1 | TGCGCCAGCAGCCTAGGGGGCATGGGTGACAATCAGCCCCAGCATTTT | CASSLGGMGDNQPQHF
NA | NA | TRBJ1-4 | TRBV6-1 | TGTGCCAGCAGTGAACTTCTAGGTGCAACTAATGAAAAACTGTTTTTT | CASSELLGATNEKLFF
NA | NA | TRBJ2-7 | TRBV7-8 | TGTGCCAGCAGCTTAGTCGACTTCTACGAGCAGTACTTC | CASSLVDFYEQYF
NA | NA | TRBJ1-1 | TRBV4-1 | TGCGCCAGCAGCCAAGACCGGGACACTGAAGCTTTCTTT | CASSQDRDTEAFF
NA | NA | TRBJ2-1 | TRBV27 | TGTGCCAGCAGTCCAACCGCTAGCGTCCTTAAGCAGTTCTTC | CASSPTASVLKQFF
NA | NA | TRBJ2-5 | TRBV15 | TGTGCCACCAGCCCCCGGCCAGGGGAGACCCAGTACTTC | CATSPRPGETQYF
once | NA | TRBJ1-1 | TRBV5-1 | TGCGCCAGCAGCTTGGGGCCCACTGAAGCTTTCTTT | CASSLGPTEAFF
NA | NA | TRBJ2-5 | TRBV7-2 | TGTGCCAGCAGCTTAGGCGCACTAGCCGGACAAGAGACCCAGTACTTC | CASSLGALAGQETQYF
NA | TRBD1 | TRBJ1-2 | TRBV5-1 | TGCGCCAGCAGCTCAAAGACAGGGAGAGCTAACTATGGCTACACCTTC | CASSSKTGRANYGYTF
NA | NA | TRBJ1-1 | TRBV7-2 | TGTGCCAGCAGCTTAGGTCCAATACGGGGCACTGAAGCTTTCTTT | CASSLGPIRGTEAFF
NA | TRBD2 | TRBJ2-7 | TRBV11-3 | TGTGCCAGCAGCTTATCAGCGGGAGCCTACGAGCAGTACTTC | CASSLSAGAYEQYF
NA | NA | TRBJ1-4 | TRBV2 | TGTGCCAGCAGGACGACAAGAACTAATGAAAAACTGTTTTTT | CASRTTRTNEKLFF
once | NA | TRBJ2-1 | TRBV4-2 | TGTGCCAGCAGCCAAGATTGGGGAGCTCCGGGTGAGCAGTTCTTC | CASSQDWGAPGEQFF
NA | TRBD1 | TRBJ2-7 | TRBV2 | TGTGCCAGCAGTGCGCTACAGGGGGAAATCTACGAGCAGTACTTC | CASSALQGEIYEQYF
NA | TRBD2 | TRBJ2-7 | TRBV27 | TGTGCCAGCAGTTTATTCGGCGGGAGGGTGACCGAGCAGTACTTC | CASSLFGGRVTEQYF
NA | TRBD2 | TRBJ2-3 | TRBV10-2 | TGCGCCAGTAGTGATTTGCGGGAGTCAGATACGCAGTATTTT | CASSDLRESDTQYF
NA | TRBD1 | TRBJ1-1 | TRBV19 | TGTGCCAGTACCGTAGATCCGACAGGGTGGACTGAAGCTTTCTTT | CASTVDPTGWTEAFF
NA | NA | TRBJ2-1 | TRBV11-3 | TGTGCCAGCAGCTTAGAGCAGGGTGGCTACAATGAGCAGTTCTTC | CASSLEQGGYNEQFF
few | TRBD1 | TRBJ1-2 | TRBV10-3 | TGTGCCATCAGTGAGCCCGGGACAGCCTACGGGTATGGCTACACCTTC | CAISEPGTAYGYGYTF
NA | NA | TRBJ1-2 | TRBV18 | TGTGCCAGCTCATTGGACAGCAACTATGGCTACACCTTC | CASSLDSNYGYTF
NA | NA | TRBJ2-1 | TRBV11-2 | TGTGCCAGCAGCTTAGATCGGCCAGGGGATGAGCAGTTCTTC | CASSLDRPGDEQFF
NA | NA | TRBJ2-1 | TRBV10-3 | TGTGCCATCAGGGGGGACAACAATGAGCAGTTCTTC | CAIRGDNNEQFF
few | NA | TRBJ2-7 | TRBV19 | TGTGCCAGTGGACATGTGGAGCAGTACTTC | CASGHVEQYF
NA | TRBD2 | TRBJ2-1 | TRBV2 | TGTGCCAGCAGTGGCACCGGGGGGGGTTACAGCTCCTACAATGAGCAGTTCTTC | CASSGTGGGYSSYNEQFF
NA | TRBD1 | TRBJ2-7 | TRBV27 | TGTGCCAGCAGTTTTGACAGGGGGAATGAGCAGTACTTC | CASSFDRGNEQYF
NA | NA | TRBJ2-3 | TRBV13 | TGTGCCAGCAGCATGCGACAGCAAACAGATACGCAGTATTTT | CASSMRQQTDTQYF
NA | NA | TRBJ1-1 | TRBV7-9 | TGTGCCAGCAGCCCCCCAGGGGTGAACACTGAAGCTTTCTTT | CASSPPGVNTEAFF
NA | NA | TRBJ1-4 | TRBV5-1 | TGCGCCAGCAGCTACGGGTCCCAGAATGAAAAACTGTTTTTT | CASSYGSQNEKLFF
NA | NA | TRBJ2-1 | TRBV12-5 | TGTGCTAGTGGTTTGCCGGGATTTAACAATGAGCAGTTCTTC | CASGLPGFNNEQFF
NA | NA | TRBJ1-1 | TRBV29-1 | TGCAGCGTGACTGCTCTCGCGGGCACTGAAGCTTTCTTT | CSVTALAGTEAFF
NA | TRBD2 | TRBJ2-5 | TRBV5-1 | TGCGCCAGCAGCTTAGCGGGAGATGGAGAGACCCAGTACTTC | CASSLAGDGETQYF
NA | TRBD2 | TRBJ2-7 | TRBV5-4 | TGTGCCAGCAGCTTGAAACTAGCGGGGGACCCCTACGAGCAGTACTTC | CASSLKLAGDPYEQYF